Following are 8 T cell receptor beta chains from one sample sequenced in a study of ipilimumab plus nivolumab after autologous stem cell transplantation. The repertoire was sequenced with immunoSEQ multiplex PCR; TCRdb's copy has only in-frame clones and lacks some. The sample includes about 43,000 clones, around nine tenths of them seen just once. The starting material was PBMCs, obtained in a trial of ipilimumab plus nivolumab as post-transplant consolidation. The receptors shown here come from a male donor with multiple myeloma.

This chain joins TRBV9 and TRBJ1-5; possible D gene TRBD1, 6 bases. From germline, CDR1 is SGDLS and CDR2 YYNGEE. Trimming shortened V by 5 bases and J by 3 bases, and 9 bases separated the two germline ends. This CDR3 spans 13 amino acids. CDR3 DNA: TGTGCCAGCAGTAGGACAGACAATCAGCCCCAGCATTTT. The encoded protein is CASSRTDNQPQHF.

This chain links TRBV18 with TRBJ1-1; 11 nucleotides line up with TRBD1. Germline V lookup: CDR1 KGHSH, CDR2 LQKENI. This CDR3 has 16 amino acids. Trimming at V came to 4 bases and at J to 3 bases, leaving 7 bases not matched to a gene. CDR3 protein: CASSLETGQGDTEAFF. CDR3 in DNA: TGTGCCAGCTCACTTGAAACGGGACAGGGGGACACTGAAGCTTTCTTT.

Regarding this clone: The limits of the CDR3 on the DNA are not certain, so only TCRdb's listed CDR3 is given. This chain joins TRBV27 and TRBJ1-6. Germline CDR1 reads MNHEY; CDR2 reads SMNVEV (reference sequence). The CDR3 sequence runs 15 residues, both termini included. CDR3 loop: CASSLFWRGNSPLHF.

This chain links TRBV19 with TRBJ1-6; 10 nucleotides match TRBD1. The V segment lost 7 bases and the J segment 10 bases; nucleotides outside the gene matches: 13. This CDR3 comprises 16 residues. Germline V gene sequence: CDR1 LNHDA, CDR2 SQIVND (reference sequence). CDR3 protein: CASTVTSGTGESPLHF. The CDR3 coding sequence is TGTGCCAGTACCGTAACCTCCGGGACAGGGGAGTCACCCCTCCACTTT.

The rearrangement links TRBV2 to TRBJ2-6, with D perhaps matching TRBD1 (6 bases). The CDR3 sequence is 15 residues long. Germline V gene data show CDR1 as SNHLY and CDR2 as FYNNEI. V shed 8 bases and J shed 0 bases, with 11 bases lying between them. As DNA, the CDR3 is TGTGCCAGCGGGGGCCAAATCTCTGGGGCCAACGTCCTGACTTTC. Encoded protein: CASGGQISGANVLTF.

CDR3: CASSLEGRVNQPQHF. DNA of the CDR3: TGCGCCAGCAGCTTGGAAGGCAGGGTCAATCAGCCCCAGCATTTT. This chain joins TRBV5-1 and TRBJ1-5; weak D call: TRBD1 (5 bases). With 0 bases removed from V and 3 bases from J, the gap between germline ends came to 10 bases. This CDR3 region has 15 residues. Germline CDR1 reads SGHRS; CDR2 reads YFSETQ.

J is TRBJ1-5 and V is TRBV6-6, with D perhaps matching TRBD1 (5 bases). Trimming cost V 5 bases and J 1 base, with 9 bases left between them. This CDR3 is 14 amino acids long. The germline V gene encodes CDR1 MNHNY and CDR2 SVGAGI (reference sequence). The CDR3 region has the DNA TGTGCCAGCAGTCGACAGTCAAGCAATCAGCCCCAGCATTTT. Amino acids: CASSRQSSNQPQHF.

V and J are TRBV6-6 and TRBJ2-5; TRBD2 agrees at 8 bases. Near its end, the DNA agrees better with TRBJ2-7, so the J call may be wrong. CDR3 length: 14 amino acids. CDR1 and CDR2 from the germline V gene are MNHNY and SVGAGI (reference sequence). CDR3 region: CASSYREGGREQYF. CDR3 DNA sequence: TGTGCCAGCAGTTACCGGGAGGGAGGGCGCGAGCAGTACTTC.